The sequence of this TCR beta chain was determined in a study of T cells expressing NK-cell markers. Whole-study context: Sorted T-cell subsets CD3+CD56+NKG2C+, CD3+CD56+NKG2C- and CD3+CD56-NKG2C+ were TCR beta-sequenced. There were seven HCMV-seropositive donors and one seronegative donor among the eight sequenced.

Germline values: CDR1 MNHEY, CDR2 SVGAGI. This CDR3 contains 16 residues. Generation of TCR beta cDNA was performed by 5'RACE template switching incorporating UMIs. No DNA is given; TCRdb re-called the 5' RACE reads and lists each CDR3 protein once. The record lists 300,000 to 450,000 distinct CDR3 sequences, of which the ten most abundant hold 5.2%. Study outcomes and limitations: One observes that, in a few donors, these clonotypes were also the leading ones within the CD3+CD56-NKG2C+ fraction.

A note on this clonotype: The antigen remains undetermined.

The J gene is TRBJ1-5, the V gene TRBV6-5; TCRdb's D call, TRBD1, is unchecked because there is no DNA. The sample was blood T cells: a sorted CD56 or NKG2C T cell subset, CD4+ or CD8+ T cells, or bulk PBMC T cells (not recorded which). The origin of this receptor is a man aged 18-70 years in good health. CDR3: CASSARDRRANQPQHF.